A single sample gave rise to the 23 T cell receptor beta chains below, sequenced in a study of monozygotic twins with inflammatory bowel disease. TCRdb reprocessed the 5' RACE reads and reports one entry per CDR3 protein, with no DNA. The specimen's table records nearly 45,000 distinct CDR3 sequences. Specimen: blood. Every receptor here comes from a human donor with ulcerative colitis or Crohn's disease, or a healthy co-twin of an affected twin (not recorded which).

CDR3 protein: CASSYNSGGSSYNEQFF. V gene TRBV6-5 combines with J gene TRBJ2-1; the TCRdb call, TRBD2, lacks DNA for checking. The germline gives CDR1 MNHEY, CDR2 SVGAGI. The CDR3 runs 17 residues.

The rearrangement links TRBV28 to TRBJ2-2. CDR3 length equals 13 residues. CDR1 and CDR2 from the germline V gene are MDHEN and SYDVKM. CDR3 in amino acids: CASSFRNTGELFF. Full variable domain (outside the CDR3, taken from reference TRBV28 and TRBJ2-2): DVKVTQSSRYLVKRTGEKVFLECVQDMDHENMFWYRQDPGLGLRLIYFSYDVKMKEKGDIPEGYSVSREKKERFSLILESASTNQTSMYLCASSFRNTGELFFGEGSRLTVL.

The chain links TRBV28 to TRBJ1-1; TCRdb's D gene call, TRBD1, goes unchecked for lack of DNA. The CDR3 length is 15 residues. The germline V gene has CDR1 MDHEN and CDR2 SYDVKM. The CDR3 protein is CASKHPGELNTEAFF.

The CDR3 sequence is CSGGVAGSADTQYF. This rearrangement joins TRBV29-1 to TRBJ2-3; TCRdb calls TRBD2, which cannot be checked without DNA. Germline assignment: CDR1 SQVTM and CDR2 ANQGSEA. The CDR3 has 14 amino acids.

The V gene is TRBV12-3 or TRBV12-4, the J gene TRBJ2-3; TCRdb's assignment of TRBD1 cannot be checked, as there is no DNA. This CDR3 is built from 15 residues. This CDR3 is CASSNRGMGTDTQYF.

This sequence joins TRBV7-9 and TRBJ2-3; TCRdb lists TRBD2, though no DNA is available to test this call. This CDR3 is built from 15 residues. The germline V gene encodes CDR1 SEHNR and CDR2 FQNEAQ (reference sequence). CDR3 in amino acids: CASSLRLAGIDTQYF.

This chain joins TRBV6-6 and TRBJ2-7; TCRdb selects TRBD1, and the lack of DNA leaves this call unchecked. Germline V lookup: CDR1 MNHNY, CDR2 SVGAGI (reference sequence). The CDR3 has 13 amino acids. This chain's CDR3 is CASSRRQGYEQYF.

V gene TRBV2 combines with J gene TRBJ1-2. CDR1 and CDR2 from the germline V gene are SNHLY and FYNNEI. The CDR3 is 13 amino acids. CDR3 region: CASREQSNYGYTF.

V and J are TRBV7-2 and TRBJ2-1; lacking DNA, the TRBD1 call made by TCRdb goes unchecked. There are 15 residues in the CDR3. Germline CDR1 reads SGHTA; CDR2 reads FQGNSA. The CDR3: CASSLDGASYNEQFF.

The V gene is TRBV4-1, the J gene TRBJ1-3. The CDR3 sequence is 16 residues long. Germline CDR1 reads MGHRA; CDR2 reads YSYEKL. The CDR3: CASSQEEGYSGNTIYF.

The rearrangement joins TRBV21-1 to TRBJ2-5; checking the TCRdb D call of TRBD1 is not possible without DNA. TRBV21-1 is a known pseudogene. This CDR3 contains 14 residues. The CDR3 reads CASTHSDSQETQYF.

The V and J genes are TRBV5-1 and TRBJ1-1. The CDR3 extends over 15 amino acids. Germline CDR1 is SGHRS and CDR2 is YFSETQ. The CDR3 here is CASSLGTNWNTEAFF.

V usage is TRBV4-1 and J usage is TRBJ2-3; as DNA is missing, the TRBD2 call by TCRdb cannot be tested. The CDR3 is 16 residues long. Germline V gives CDR1 MGHRA, CDR2 YSYEKL. The CDR3: CASSQEQADGTDTQYF.

The J gene is TRBJ2-2, the V gene TRBV3-1; TCRdb proposes TRBD2, but this gene call is untestable without DNA. This CDR3 has 16 residues. Germline V lookup: CDR1 LGHDT, CDR2 YNNKEL (reference sequence). This CDR3 is CASSPTRTSGTGELFF.

The chain combines TRBV7-2 with TRBJ1-5; the D gene TCRdb calls, TRBD1, cannot be checked with no DNA. The CDR3 totals 15 residues. From germline, CDR1 is SGHTA and CDR2 FQGNSA. CDR3: CASSSGTGRYQPQHF.

The chain joins TRBV7-9 to TRBJ2-5; no DNA is available, so the TRBD1 call from TCRdb remains unchecked. The CDR3 loop spans 13 amino acids. In germline, CDR1 is SEHNR, CDR2 FQNEAQ (reference sequence). CDR3 sequence: CASSLTGPETQYF.

CDR3 sequence: CASRPGRSTNEKLFF. The V call is TRBV10-2, the J call TRBJ1-4; with no DNA, the TCRdb D assignment of TRBD1 cannot be verified. The CDR3 runs to 15 residues. CDR1 and CDR2 (germline): WSHSY, SAAADI.

The chain couples TRBV12-3 or TRBV12-4 to TRBJ2-2; TCRdb names TRBD2, which stays unverified in the absence of DNA. This CDR3 has 15 amino acids. CDR3 sequence: CASSRTSGYQGELFF.

V is TRBV4-2 and J is TRBJ1-5; TCRdb names TRBD1, which stays unverified in the absence of DNA. CDR3 length equals 16 residues. Germline V CDR1 and CDR2: LGHNA, YNFKEQ. CDR3 region: CASSPSTQGSNQPQHF.

The chain has TRBV20-1 and TRBJ2-7. Germline CDR1 is DFQATT and CDR2 is SNEGSKA (reference sequence). This CDR3 spans 15 amino acids. The CDR3 loop reads CSASSSDRISYEQYF.

The rearrangement joins TRBV5-1 to TRBJ2-7; the TRBD1 assignment by TCRdb is unverifiable without DNA. Germline loops: CDR1 SGHRS, CDR2 YFSETQ. This CDR3 contains 15 residues. The CDR3: CASSYSGAGSYEQYF.

This sequence joins TRBV7-9 and TRBJ2-4; absent DNA, TCRdb's TRBD1 call cannot be checked. CDR3 length: 14 amino acids. The germline V gene has CDR1 SEHNR and CDR2 FQNEAQ (reference sequence). The CDR3: CASSPRGIGDIQYF.

The V gene is TRBV3-1, the J gene TRBJ2-1; TCRdb reports TRBD2, a call that lacks DNA to check it against. This CDR3 is built from 16 residues. Germline-derived CDR1 and CDR2 are LGHDT and YNNKEL (reference sequence). The CDR3 loop reads CASSQEGAGGNNEQFF.